Here is one TCR beta chain with its context. Its recognized antigen is unknown. Base qualities are missing; no much larger clone stands one base away. The data were taken from a study of OX40 agonist ivuxolimab in advanced cancers. Concerning the study at large: The costimulatory receptor OX40 (CD134) was targeted by ivuxolimab, a fully human IgG2 agonistic monoclonal antibody. Intravenous ivuxolimab was administered to patients every 2 weeks at six dose levels: 0.01, 0.1, 0.3, 1.5, 3 and 10 mg/kg. Of the roughly 54 dose-escalation patients, hepatocellular carcinoma was present in about 20, melanoma in roughly 15, renal cell carcinoma in 9 and head and neck cancer in 9. In the dose-escalation cohort, 65% to 90% of patients were male, and the mean age was roughly 60 years, with a range of roughly 20 to 80. Prior anti-PD-1, anti-PD-L1 or anti-CTLA-4 therapy was permitted, and checkpoint inhibitors had been received by less than 45% of dose-escalation patients. Partial responses occurred in three dose-escalation patients, of whom one had hepatocellular carcinoma and two had cutaneous melanoma. The purpose of peripheral TCRbeta sequencing was to test whether ivuxolimab changed TCR sequence diversity and led to clonal T-cell expansion. The paper describes the monotherapy dose-escalation part (N of about 54 patients) of the phase I trial of ivuxolimab. Overall study results and their limits: At doses from 0.1 to 3.0 mg/kg, clonal expansion was seen in both CD4+ and CD8+ blood T cells between baseline and week 6. After ivuxolimab, expanded clones were on average more numerous among CD8+ T cells than among CD4+ T cells. Low levels of normalized T-cell clonal expansion were also seen in some nonresponding patients. Partial responders in the 0.1-3.0 mg/kg groups had among the lowest normalized peripheral clonal expansion, especially among CD8+ T cells. The antigen specificity of the clonally expanded peripheral T cells was not determined.

For sequencing of the TCRbeta CDR3 region, genomic DNA was extracted from the sorted cells. TCRbeta CDR3 regions were sequenced using the immunoSEQ Assay. TCRdb's version of the immuneACCESS table is confined to in-frame rearrangements and falls short of the full clone set. An unresolved V gene accounts for under half of the shortfall where checked; the remainder is of unknown origin. This sample is represented by about 58,000 clones; about 88% of them were singletons. The top ten constitute about 0.82% of the sample. The CDR3 spans 16 residues, from the cysteine through the phenylalanine. Only the CDR3 part of the read is kept: 48 bases, read in frame from the first base. The germline V gene specifies SGHRS as CDR1 and YFSETQ as CDR2. For this chain, trimming is 1 base at the V end and 0 bases at the J end, and the number of junction bases without a gene match is 2. The trial excluded patients who had a history of autoimmune disease or who were on systemic immunosuppression. Peripheral blood for TCR sequencing was collected from all dose cohorts at baseline, on cycle 4 day 1, and on cycle 7 day 1. Samples were obtained from an open-label, multicenter, first-in-human phase I dose-escalation trial of ivuxolimab. Adults with locally advanced or metastatic head and neck squamous cell, hepatocellular, melanoma or renal cell carcinoma were enrolled in the trial. Before TCR sequencing, CD4+ and CD8+ T cells were separately sorted from peripheral blood.

This sequence was found in an adult with an advanced solid tumor such as melanoma, head and neck, liver or kidney cancer. The chain couples TRBV5-1 to TRBJ2-1; 9 central nucleotides agree with TRBD2. The sample consisted of CD4+ or CD8+ T cells sorted from blood, taken in a trial of the OX40 agonist ivuxolimab. The CDR3 sequence is CASSLRTSVSYNEQFF. The DNA sequence reads TGCGCCAGCAGCTTGAGGACTAGCGTCTCCTACAATGAGCAGTTCTTC.